Listed here are 3 T cell receptor beta chains from one sample, sequenced in a study of CD4 T cells in relation to SARS-CoV-2 and coronaviruses. Before the COVID-19 pandemic, during about 2011-2019, CD4+ T cells were taken from unexposed donors. Sequencing used immunoSEQ multiplex PCR; TCRdb keeps in-frame clones, though not all of them. The table has around 65,000 clones, 85% to 90% seen once. The specimen was memory CD4+ T cells from PBMCs. These receptors were collected from a human donor in good health.

The chain employs TRBV30 and TRBJ2-1; tentatively, D is TRBD1 or TRBD2 (5 bases each). Between the trimmed V and J ends, which lost 0 bases and 9 bases, there was a span of 15 bases. This CDR3 contains 14 residues. CDR1 GTSNPN and CDR2 SVGIG come from the germline V gene (reference sequence). The CDR3 reads CAWSVLVGTGEQFF. The CDR3 coding sequence is TGTGCCTGGAGTGTACTCGTGGGGACGGGTGAGCAGTTCTTC.

The genes are TRBV10-3 and TRBJ2-3; 9 bases are a match to TRBD2. The CDR3 runs to 14 residues. Germline V lookup: CDR1 ENHRY, CDR2 SYGVKD. J was trimmed by 2 bases and V by 8 bases; bases with no gene match: 5. CDR3 amino acids: CAIGSGGLTDTQYF. The CDR3 nucleotides read TGTGCCATCGGAAGCGGGGGGCTCACAGATACGCAGTATTTT.

This clone was counted once. The chain joins TRBV6-6 to TRBJ2-2; weak D call: TRBD1 (6 bases). There are 14 residues in the CDR3. From germline, CDR1 is MNHNY and CDR2 SVGAGI (reference sequence). The germline V and J ends were trimmed by 2 bases and 5 bases, with 9 bases remaining between them. The CDR3 DNA is TGTGCCAGCAGTTACCAGCAGGGGACCGGGGAGCTGTTTTTT. It specifies CASSYQQGTGELFF.